Sequencing of this TCR beta chain was carried out in a study of human T cells and chemical hapten exposure. TCRdb ran MiXCR on the RACE reads and lists one entry per CDR3 protein. The table records around 76,000 distinct CDR3 sequences, about 11% of them present only once. Time point defined: patch test 1, 2 weeks after DPC sensitization. The sample's treatment: therapeutic diphenylcyclopropenone sensitization with weekly scalp DPC. The origin of this receptor is a woman aged 55-70 years with alopecia areata. Some clones in this sample may be carry-over from other donors' samples. Here the sequenced sample was whole blood, taken in connection with sensitization to the hapten diphenylcyclopropenone (DPC).

CDR3: CASSQEGTGSKAFF. The CDR3 region has the DNA TGTGCCAGCAGCCAAGAAGGGACCGGGAGTAAGGCTTTCTTT. The chain is built from TRBV3-1 and TRBJ1-1; D perhaps matches TRBD1 (5 bases). This CDR3 has 14 residues. Germline CDR1 and CDR2: LGHDT and YNNKEL (reference sequence). V dropped 0 bases and J dropped 11 bases, with 16 bases sitting between them. Complete variable domain (other parts from reference TRBV3-1 and TRBJ1-1): DTAVSQTPKYLVTQMGNDKSIKCEQNLGHDTMYWYKQDSKKFLKIMFSYNNKELIINETVPNRFSPKSPDKAHLNLHINSLELGDSAVYFCASSQEGTGSKAFFGQGTRLTVV.